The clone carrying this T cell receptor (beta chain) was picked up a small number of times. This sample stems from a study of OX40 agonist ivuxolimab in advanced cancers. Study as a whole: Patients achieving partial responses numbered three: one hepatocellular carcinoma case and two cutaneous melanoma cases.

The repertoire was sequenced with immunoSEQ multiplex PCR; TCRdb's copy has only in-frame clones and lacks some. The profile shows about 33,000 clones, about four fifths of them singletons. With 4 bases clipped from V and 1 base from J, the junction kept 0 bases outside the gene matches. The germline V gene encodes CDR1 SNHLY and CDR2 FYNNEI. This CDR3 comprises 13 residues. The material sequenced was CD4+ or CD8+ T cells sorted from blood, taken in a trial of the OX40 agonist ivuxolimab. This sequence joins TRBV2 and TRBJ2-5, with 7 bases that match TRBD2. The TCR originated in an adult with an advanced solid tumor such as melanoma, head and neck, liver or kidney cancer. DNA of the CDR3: TGTGCCAGCAGTGGACTAGCCCAAGAGACCCAGTACTTC. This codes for CASSGLAQETQYF.